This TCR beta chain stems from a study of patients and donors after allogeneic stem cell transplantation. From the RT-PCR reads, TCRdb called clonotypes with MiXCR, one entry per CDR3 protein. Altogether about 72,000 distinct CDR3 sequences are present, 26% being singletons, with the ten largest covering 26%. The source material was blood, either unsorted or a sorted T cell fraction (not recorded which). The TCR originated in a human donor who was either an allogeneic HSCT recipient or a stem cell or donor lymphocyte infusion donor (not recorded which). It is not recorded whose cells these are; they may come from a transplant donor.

The CDR3 loop reads CSVAQGFSYEQYF. As DNA, the CDR3 is TGCAGCGTAGCTCAGGGTTTCTCCTACGAGCAGTACTTC. The V and J genes are TRBV29-1 and TRBJ2-7; D might be TRBD1 (5 bases). Looked up from germline, CDR1 is SQVTM and CDR2 is ANQGSEA. V was trimmed by 6 bases and J by 0 bases, leaving 12 bases between them. The CDR3 spans 13 residues.